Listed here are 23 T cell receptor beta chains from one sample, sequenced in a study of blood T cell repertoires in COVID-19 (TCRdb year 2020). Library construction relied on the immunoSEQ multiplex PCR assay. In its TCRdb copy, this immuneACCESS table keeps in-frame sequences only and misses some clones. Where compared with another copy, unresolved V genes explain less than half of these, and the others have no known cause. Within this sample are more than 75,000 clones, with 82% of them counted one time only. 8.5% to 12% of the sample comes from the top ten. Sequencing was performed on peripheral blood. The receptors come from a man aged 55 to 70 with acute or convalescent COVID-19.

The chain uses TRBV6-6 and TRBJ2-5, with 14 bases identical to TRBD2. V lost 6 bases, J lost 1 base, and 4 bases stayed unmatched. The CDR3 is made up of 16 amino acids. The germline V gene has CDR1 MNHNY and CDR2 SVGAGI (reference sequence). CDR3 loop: CASRWTSGGLQETQYF. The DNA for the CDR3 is TGTGCCAGCAGATGGACTAGCGGGGGGCTCCAAGAGACCCAGTACTTC.

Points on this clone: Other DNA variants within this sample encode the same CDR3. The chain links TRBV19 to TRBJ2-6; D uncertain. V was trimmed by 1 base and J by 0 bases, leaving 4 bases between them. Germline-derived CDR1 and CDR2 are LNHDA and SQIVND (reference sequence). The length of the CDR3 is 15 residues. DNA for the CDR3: TGTGCCAGTAGTATAGTCAGCTCTGGGGCCAACGTCCTGACTTTC. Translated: CASSIVSSGANVLTF.

The CDR3 reads CASTSGRYHYEQYF. CDR3 in DNA: TGTGCCAGCACTAGCGGGAGGTATCACTACGAGCAGTACTTC. The gene calls are TRBV28 and TRBJ2-7; 11 bases agree with TRBD2. The V segment lost 7 bases and the J segment 3 bases; nucleotides outside the gene matches: 5. Germline V gene lookup returns CDR1 MDHEN and CDR2 SYDVKM. This CDR3 has 14 amino acids.

This CDR3 reads CASSLGFTGFSDTQYF. DNA of the CDR3: TGTGCCAGCAGCTTAGGATTTACGGGGTTCTCGGATACGCAGTATTTT. The V and J genes are TRBV7-2 and TRBJ2-3; D is perhaps TRBD2 (5 bases). Germline CDR1 reads SGHTA; CDR2 reads FQGNSA. This CDR3 is 16 amino acids long. Trimming took off 1 base at V and 6 bases at J, with 17 bases between the two ends.

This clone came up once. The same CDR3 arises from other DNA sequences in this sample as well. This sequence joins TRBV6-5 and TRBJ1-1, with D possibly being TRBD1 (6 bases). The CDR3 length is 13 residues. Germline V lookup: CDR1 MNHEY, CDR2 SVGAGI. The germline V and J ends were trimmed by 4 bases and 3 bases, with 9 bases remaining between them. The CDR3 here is CASSSDSYTEAFF. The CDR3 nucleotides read TGTGCCAGCAGTTCGGACAGTTACACTGAAGCTTTCTTT.

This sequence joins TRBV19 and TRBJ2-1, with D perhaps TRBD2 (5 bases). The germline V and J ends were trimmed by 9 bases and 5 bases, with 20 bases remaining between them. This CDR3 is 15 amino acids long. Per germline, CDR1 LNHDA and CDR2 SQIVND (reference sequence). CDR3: CASSTLIRGNNEQFF. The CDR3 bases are TGTGCCAGCTCTACCCTCATCCGGGGAAACAATGAGCAGTTCTTC.

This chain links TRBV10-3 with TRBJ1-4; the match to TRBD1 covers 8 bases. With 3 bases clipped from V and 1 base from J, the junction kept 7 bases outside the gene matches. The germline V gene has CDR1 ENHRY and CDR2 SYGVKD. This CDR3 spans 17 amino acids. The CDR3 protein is CAISEPQGAGTNEKLFF. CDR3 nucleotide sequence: TGTGCCATCAGTGAACCTCAGGGGGCCGGAACTAATGAAAAACTGTTTTTT.

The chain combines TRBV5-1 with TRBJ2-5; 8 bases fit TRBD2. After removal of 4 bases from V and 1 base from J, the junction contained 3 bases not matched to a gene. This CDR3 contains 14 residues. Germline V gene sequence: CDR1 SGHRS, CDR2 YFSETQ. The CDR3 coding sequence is TGCGCCAGCAGCGGGAGCGGGAGCCAAGAGACCCAGTACTTC. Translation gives CASSGSGSQETQYF.

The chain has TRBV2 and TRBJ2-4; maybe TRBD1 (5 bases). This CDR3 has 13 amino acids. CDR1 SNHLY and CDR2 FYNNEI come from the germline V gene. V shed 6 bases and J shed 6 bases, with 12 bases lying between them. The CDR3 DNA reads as TGTGCCAGCAGGGCAGGTGGGGCAAACATTCAGTACTTC. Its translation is CASRAGGANIQYF.

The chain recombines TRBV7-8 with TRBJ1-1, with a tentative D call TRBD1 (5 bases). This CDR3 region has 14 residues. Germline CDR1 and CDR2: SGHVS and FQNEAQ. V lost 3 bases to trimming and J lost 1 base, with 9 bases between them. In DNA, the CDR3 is TGTGCCAGCAGCTTTGGCAGGGAGAACACTGAAGCTTTCTTT. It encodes CASSFGRENTEAFF.

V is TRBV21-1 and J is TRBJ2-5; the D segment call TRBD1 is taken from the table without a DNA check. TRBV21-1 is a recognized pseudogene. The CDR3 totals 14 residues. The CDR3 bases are TGTGCCAGCAGGAAGAGGGGGCCTAAGGAGACCCAGTACTTC. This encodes CASRKRGPKETQYF.

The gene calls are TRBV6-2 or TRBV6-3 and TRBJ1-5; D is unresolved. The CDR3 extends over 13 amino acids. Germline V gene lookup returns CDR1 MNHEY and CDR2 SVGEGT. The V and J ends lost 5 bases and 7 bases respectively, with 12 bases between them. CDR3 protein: CASSPTAPQPQHF. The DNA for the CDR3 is TGTGCCAGCAGTCCAACAGCACCGCAGCCCCAGCATTTT.

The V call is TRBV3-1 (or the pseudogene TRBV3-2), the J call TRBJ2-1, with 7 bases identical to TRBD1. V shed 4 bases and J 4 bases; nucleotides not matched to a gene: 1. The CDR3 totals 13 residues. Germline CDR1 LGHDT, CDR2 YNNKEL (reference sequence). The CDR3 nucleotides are TGTGCCAGCAGCCTGGACAGGTACAATGAGCAGTTCTTC. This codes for CASSLDRYNEQFF.

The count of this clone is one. This chain's CDR3 is CASSSDRAGGNTIYF. In DNA form, the CDR3 reads TGTGCCAGCTCGAGCGACAGGGCTGGTGGAAACACCATATATTTT. The rearrangement joins TRBV18 to TRBJ1-3; 7 bases map to TRBD1. The germline CDR1 and CDR2 sequences are KGHSH and LQKENI. V trimming: 6 bases; J trimming: 3 bases; junction bases outside the gene matches: 8. This CDR3 contains 15 residues.

In nucleotides, the CDR3 is TGTGCCAGCAGCTTATCTAGGGGGTCAGATACGCAGTATTTT. As protein: CASSLSRGSDTQYF. The V call is TRBV11-2, the J call TRBJ2-3; D might be TRBD1 (6 bases). Germline loops: CDR1 SGHAT, CDR2 FQNNGV. The CDR3 has 14 residues. Trimming pared 2 bases from V and 4 bases from J, leaving 10 bases between.

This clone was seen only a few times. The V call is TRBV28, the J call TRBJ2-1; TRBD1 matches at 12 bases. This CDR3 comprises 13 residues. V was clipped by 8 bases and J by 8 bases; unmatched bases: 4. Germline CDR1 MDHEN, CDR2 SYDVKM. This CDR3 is CASGTGGKDEQFF. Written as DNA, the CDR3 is TGTGCCAGCGGGACAGGGGGCAAAGATGAGCAGTTCTTC.

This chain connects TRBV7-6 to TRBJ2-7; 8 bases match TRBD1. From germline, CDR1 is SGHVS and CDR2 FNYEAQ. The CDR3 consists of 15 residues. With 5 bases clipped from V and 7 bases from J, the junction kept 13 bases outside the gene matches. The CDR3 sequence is CASSARTGLSEEQYF. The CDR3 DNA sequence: TGTGCCAGCAGCGCCCGGACAGGGCTATCGGAGGAGCAGTACTTC.

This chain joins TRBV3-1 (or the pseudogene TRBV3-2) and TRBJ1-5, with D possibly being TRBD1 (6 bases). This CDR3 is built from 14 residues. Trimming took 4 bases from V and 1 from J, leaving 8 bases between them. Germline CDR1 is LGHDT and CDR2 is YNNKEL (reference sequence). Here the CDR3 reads CASSLGTSNQPQHF. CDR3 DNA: TGTGCCAGCAGCCTGGGGACAAGCAATCAGCCCCAGCATTTT.

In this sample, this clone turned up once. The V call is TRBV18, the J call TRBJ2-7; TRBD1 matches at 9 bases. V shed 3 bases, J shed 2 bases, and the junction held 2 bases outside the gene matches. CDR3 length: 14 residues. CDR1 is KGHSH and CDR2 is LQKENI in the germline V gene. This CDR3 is CASSPGQGPYEQYF. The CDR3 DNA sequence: TGTGCCAGCTCACCGGGACAGGGACCCTACGAGCAGTACTTC.

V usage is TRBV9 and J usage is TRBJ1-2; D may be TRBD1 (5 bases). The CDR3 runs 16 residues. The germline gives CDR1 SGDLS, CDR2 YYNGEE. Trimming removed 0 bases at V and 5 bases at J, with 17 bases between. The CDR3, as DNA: TGTGCCAGCAGCGTAGACTCGGGACTCCTGACGTATGGCTACACCTTC. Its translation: CASSVDSGLLTYGYTF.

Here the CDR3 DNA reads TGCGCCAGCAGCCGCGGGGGTCTGTACACTGAAGCTTTCTTT. Amino acids: CASSRGGLYTEAFF. The chain uses TRBV4-3 and TRBJ1-1, with D possibly matching TRBD1 (5 bases). Germline CDR1 LGHNA, CDR2 YSLEER. The CDR3 loop spans 14 amino acids. The V and J ends lost 4 bases and 3 bases respectively, with 12 bases between them.

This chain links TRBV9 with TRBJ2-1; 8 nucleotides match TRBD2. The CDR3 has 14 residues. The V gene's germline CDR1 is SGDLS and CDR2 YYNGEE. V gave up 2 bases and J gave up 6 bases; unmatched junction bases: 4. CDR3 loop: CASSVYGGGNEQFF. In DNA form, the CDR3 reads TGTGCCAGCAGCGTCTACGGGGGGGGCAATGAGCAGTTCTTC.

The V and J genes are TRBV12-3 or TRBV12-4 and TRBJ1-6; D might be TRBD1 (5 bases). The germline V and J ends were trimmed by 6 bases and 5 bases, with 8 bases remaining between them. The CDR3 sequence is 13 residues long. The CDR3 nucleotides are TGTGCCAGCAGGGGGCAGAATAATTCACCCCTCCACTTT. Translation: CASRGQNNSPLHF.